The 10 T cell receptor beta chains given below trace back to one sample, sequenced in a study of T-cell memory formation after mild COVID-19. MiXCR was run by TCRdb on the 5' RACE reads, yielding one entry per CDR3 protein. The sample includes about 300,000 distinct CDR3 sequences, 15% to 20% of them seen just once. The sample comprised PBMCs or a T cell subset sorted from them (not recorded which). Every receptor here comes from a man aged 18 to 29 who had mild COVID-19 (a few samples of this study predate the infection). Cell type and time point are not known.

The chain links TRBV6-5 to TRBJ2-3; D perhaps matches TRBD2 (6 bases). The V gene lost 2 bases and the J gene lost 1 base, with 10 bases spanning the gap. Germline V CDR1 and CDR2: MNHEY, SVGAGI. The CDR3 runs 15 residues. CDR3 in DNA: TGTGCCAGCAGTTACGGGGTAGCGGGCACAGATACGCAGTATTTT. This sequence encodes CASSYGVAGTDTQYF.

The chain links TRBV18 to TRBJ2-2; D might be TRBD1 (6 bases). The CDR3 extends over 14 amino acids. V lost 5 bases, J lost 0 bases, and 7 bases lay in between. The germline CDR1 and CDR2 sequences are KGHSH and LQKENI. The CDR3 bases are TGTGCCAGCTCAGGGACAACGAACACCGGGGAGCTGTTTTTT. The encoded protein is CASSGTTNTGELFF.

The chain recombines TRBV20-1 with TRBJ1-1, with D maybe TRBD1 (6 bases). The CDR3 sequence is 13 residues long. Germline CDR1 reads DFQATT; CDR2 reads SNEGSKA (reference sequence). V was trimmed by 6 bases and J by 1 base, leaving 12 bases between them. The CDR3 sequence is CSANGQTNTEAFF. CDR3 in DNA: TGCAGTGCAAACGGACAGACGAACACTGAAGCTTTCTTT.

This clonotype was observed at least ten times. This chain uses TRBV3-1 with TRBJ2-3; TRBD1 might be the D (6 bases). V was trimmed by 1 base and J by 11 bases, leaving 22 bases between them. The germline gives CDR1 LGHDT, CDR2 YNNKEL (reference sequence). This CDR3 contains 16 residues. The CDR3 region is CASSQVSLRQAQGQYF. Written as DNA, the CDR3 is TGTGCCAGCAGCCAAGTTTCACTTCGACAGGCCCAGGGGCAGTATTTT.

At least ten counts were recorded for this clonotype. J is TRBJ2-4 and V is TRBV7-6; D is possibly TRBD1 (7 bases). The CDR3 runs 14 residues. V lost 5 bases and J lost 8, with 16 bases in between. The germline V gene encodes CDR1 SGHVS and CDR2 FNYEAQ. The CDR3 sequence: CASSMTGWGDIQYF. The CDR3 DNA is TGTGCCAGCAGCATGACAGGGTGGGGGGACATTCAGTACTTC.

The chain uses TRBV7-9 and TRBJ2-7; TRBD1 matches at 7 bases. This CDR3 has 15 amino acids. CDR1 is SEHNR, CDR2 FQNEAQ, per germline (reference sequence). The V segment lost 1 base and the J segment 0 bases; nucleotides outside the gene matches: 3. CDR3 amino acids: CASSLGQGFSYEQYF. The CDR3 DNA is TGTGCCAGCAGCTTAGGACAGGGCTTCTCCTACGAGCAGTACTTC.

J is TRBJ2-3 and V is TRBV4-3; no firm D call. The germline V and J ends were trimmed by 1 base and 4 bases, with 15 bases remaining between them. The germline gives CDR1 LGHNA, CDR2 YSLEER. The CDR3 is 16 amino acids. As DNA, the CDR3 is TGCGCCAGCAGCCAAGGTGGTGCCCACGTCGCAGATACGCAGTATTTT. This encodes CASSQGGAHVADTQYF.

The chain employs TRBV7-2 and TRBJ2-7, with D possibly being TRBD1 (5 bases). Between the trimmed V and J ends, which lost 4 bases and 2 bases, there was a span of 12 bases. CDR1 is SGHTA and CDR2 is FQGNSA in the germline V gene. This CDR3 comprises 14 residues. The CDR3 reads CASSSLGRAYEQYF. CDR3 DNA: TGTGCCAGCAGCTCACTTGGCAGGGCCTACGAGCAGTACTTC.

This clonotype was picked up a small number of times. The J gene is TRBJ2-7, the V gene TRBV5-1, with 8 bases fitting TRBD1. The CDR3 length is 11 residues. The germline V gene encodes CDR1 SGHRS and CDR2 YFSETQ. Trimming at V came to 0 bases and at J to 12 bases, leaving 2 bases not matched to a gene. The CDR3 spells CASSLGDRRYV. The CDR3 DNA follows: TGCGCCAGCAGCTTGGGGGACAGGAGGTACGTC.

The V call is TRBV4-1, the J call TRBJ2-4; D gene uncertain. This CDR3 comprises 16 residues. CDR1 is MGHRA, CDR2 YSYEKL, per germline. The ends were cut back, 0 bases at V and 5 bases at J, with 14 bases in the middle. The CDR3 spells CASSQDPSFRENIQYF. Written as DNA, the CDR3 is TGCGCCAGCAGCCAAGACCCCTCGTTCCGGGAAAACATTCAGTACTTC.